This T cell receptor (beta chain) was retrieved from a study of shared clonotypes between healthy human individuals. Study background: Used for every donor were three CD4 naive, three CD4 memory, two CD8 naive and one CD8 memory plate.

This CDR3 is built from 17 residues. V was pared by 1 base and J by 3 bases, with 19 bases between. Germline CDR1 MGHRA, CDR2 YSYEKL. From CD4+ cells came CD45RA+ naive and CD45RA-negative memory subsets. Method: immunoSEQ multiplex PCR; TCRdb's copy keeps in-frame clones and lacks some. The sample lists about 710,000 clones, 72% seen once, with approximately 1.7% in the top ten. The chain recombines TRBV4-1 with TRBJ2-7, with D perhaps TRBD1 or TRBD2 (5 bases each). Sequenced input: memory CD4+ T cells sorted from blood. Subset: CD45RA-negative fraction. This clonotype originated in a woman under 40 in good health. The CDR3 nucleotides read TGCGCCAGCAGCCAAGGTGAAACCGGGACCCACCGCTACGAGCAGTACTTC. This codes for CASSQGETGTHRYEQYF.